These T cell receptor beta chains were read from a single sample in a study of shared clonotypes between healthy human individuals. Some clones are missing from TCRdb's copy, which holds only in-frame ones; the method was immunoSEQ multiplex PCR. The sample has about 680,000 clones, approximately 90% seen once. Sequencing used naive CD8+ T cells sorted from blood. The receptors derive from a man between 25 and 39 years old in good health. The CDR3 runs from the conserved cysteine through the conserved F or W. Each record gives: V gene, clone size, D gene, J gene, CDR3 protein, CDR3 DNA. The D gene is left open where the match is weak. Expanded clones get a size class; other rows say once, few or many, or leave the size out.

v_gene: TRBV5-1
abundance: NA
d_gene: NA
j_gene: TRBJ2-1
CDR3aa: CASSFYRVTGYNEQFF
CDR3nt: TGCGCCAGCAGCTTTTATAGGGTCACCGGCTACAATGAGCAGTTCTTC

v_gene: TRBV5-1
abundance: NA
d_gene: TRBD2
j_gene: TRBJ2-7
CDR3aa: CASSLGLAGEQYF
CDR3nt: TGCGCCAGCAGCTTGGGACTAGCGGGCGAGCAGTACTTC

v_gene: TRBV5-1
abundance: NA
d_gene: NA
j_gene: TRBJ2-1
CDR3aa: CASSLGLGNEQFF
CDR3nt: TGCGCCAGCAGCTTGGGACTAGGCAATGAGCAGTTCTTC

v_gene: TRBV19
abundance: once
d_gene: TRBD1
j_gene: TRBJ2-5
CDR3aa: CASSIYDRERGQETQYF
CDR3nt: TGTGCCAGTAGTATTTACGACAGGGAGAGGGGCCAAGAGACCCAGTACTTC

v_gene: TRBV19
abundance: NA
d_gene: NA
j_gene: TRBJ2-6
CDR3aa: CASTEFGANVLTF
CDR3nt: TGTGCCAGTACCGAATTTGGGGCCAACGTCCTGACTTTC

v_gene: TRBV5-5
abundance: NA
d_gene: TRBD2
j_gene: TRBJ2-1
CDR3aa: CASLPGAGAYNEQFF
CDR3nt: TGTGCCAGCCTTCCCGGAGCGGGAGCCTACAATGAGCAGTTCTTC

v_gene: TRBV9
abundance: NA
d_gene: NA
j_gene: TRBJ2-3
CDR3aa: CASSVATHNGATDTQYF
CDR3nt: TGTGCCAGCAGCGTAGCCACCCACAATGGGGCCACAGATACGCAGTATTTT

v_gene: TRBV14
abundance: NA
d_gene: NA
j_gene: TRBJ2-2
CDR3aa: CASSQVGSGNTGELFF
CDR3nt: TGTGCCAGCAGCCAAGTGGGGTCAGGGAACACCGGGGAGCTGTTTTTT

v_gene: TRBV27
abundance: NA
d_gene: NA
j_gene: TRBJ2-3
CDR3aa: CASTYTDTQYF
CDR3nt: TGTGCCAGCACCTACACAGATACGCAGTATTTT

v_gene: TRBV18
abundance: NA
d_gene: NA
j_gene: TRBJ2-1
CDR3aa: CASSPAGNYNEQFF
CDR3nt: TGTGCCAGCTCACCAGCAGGGAACTACAATGAGCAGTTCTTC

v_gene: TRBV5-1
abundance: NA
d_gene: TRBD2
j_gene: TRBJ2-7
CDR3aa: CASSSDLGAGAPYEQYF
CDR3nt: TGCGCCAGCAGCTCGGACTTAGGAGCGGGGGCCCCCTACGAGCAGTACTTC

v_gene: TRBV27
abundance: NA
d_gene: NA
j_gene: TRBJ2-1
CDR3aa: CASSLTGDEQFF
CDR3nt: TGTGCCAGCAGTCTGACAGGAGATGAGCAGTTCTTC

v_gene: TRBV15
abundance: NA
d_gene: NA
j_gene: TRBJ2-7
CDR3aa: CATSGGVGNEQYF
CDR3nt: TGTGCCACCAGCGGCGGGGTGGGCAACGAGCAGTACTTC

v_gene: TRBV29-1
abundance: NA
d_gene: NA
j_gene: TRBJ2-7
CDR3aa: CSVFVGSYEQYF
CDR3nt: TGCAGCGTTTTCGTGGGCTCCTACGAGCAGTACTTC

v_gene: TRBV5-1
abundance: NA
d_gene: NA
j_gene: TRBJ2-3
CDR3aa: CASKTGTSTDTQYF
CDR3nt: TGCGCCAGCAAGACAGGGACTAGCACAGATACGCAGTATTTT

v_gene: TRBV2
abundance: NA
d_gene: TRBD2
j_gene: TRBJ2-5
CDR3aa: CAHLTSGKPGEKTQYF
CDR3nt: TGTGCCCACCTGACTAGCGGGAAGCCGGGGGAAAAGACCCAGTACTTC

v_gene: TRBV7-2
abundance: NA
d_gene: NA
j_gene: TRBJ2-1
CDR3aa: CASSLGADEQFF
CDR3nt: TGTGCCAGCAGCCTTGGAGCCGATGAGCAGTTCTTC

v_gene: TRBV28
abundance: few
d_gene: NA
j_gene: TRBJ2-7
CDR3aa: CASSSYNYEQYF
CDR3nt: TGTGCCAGCAGTTCTTATAACTACGAGCAGTACTTC

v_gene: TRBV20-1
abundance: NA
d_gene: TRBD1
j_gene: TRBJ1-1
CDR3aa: CILQGAAEAFF
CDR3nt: TGCATTCTACAGGGGGCAGCTGAAGCTTTCTTT

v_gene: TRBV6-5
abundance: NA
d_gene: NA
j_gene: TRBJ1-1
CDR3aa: CASSYSSTRTAGEAFF
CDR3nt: TGTGCCAGCAGTTACTCTTCGACCCGGACGGCCGGTGAAGCTTTCTTT

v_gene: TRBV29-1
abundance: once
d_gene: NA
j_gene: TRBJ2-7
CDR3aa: CSVVGGAVRSEQYF
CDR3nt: TGCAGCGTTGTGGGGGGGGCAGTACGTAGCGAGCAGTACTTC

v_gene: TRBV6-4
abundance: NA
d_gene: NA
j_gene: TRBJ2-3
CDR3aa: CASSDRGSDTQYF
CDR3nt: TGTGCCAGCAGTGACAGGGGATCCGATACGCAGTATTTT

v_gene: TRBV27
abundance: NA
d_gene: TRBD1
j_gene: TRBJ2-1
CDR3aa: CASSLQDRSIELNNEQFF
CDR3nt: TGTGCCAGCAGTTTACAGGACAGGTCCATCGAACTCAACAATGAGCAGTTCTTC

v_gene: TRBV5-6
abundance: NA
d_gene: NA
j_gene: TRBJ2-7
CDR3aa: CASSSYDYSSYEQYF
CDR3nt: TGTGCCAGCAGCTCTTATGACTACAGCTCCTACGAGCAGTACTTC

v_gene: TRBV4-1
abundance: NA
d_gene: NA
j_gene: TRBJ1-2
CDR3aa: CASSQDEGNYGYTF
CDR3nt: TGCGCCAGCAGCCAAGACGAGGGGAACTATGGCTACACCTTC

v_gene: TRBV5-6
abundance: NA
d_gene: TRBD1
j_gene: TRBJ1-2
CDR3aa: CASSLVGQGTYGYTF
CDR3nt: TGTGCCAGCAGCTTGGTAGGACAGGGGACCTATGGCTACACCTTC

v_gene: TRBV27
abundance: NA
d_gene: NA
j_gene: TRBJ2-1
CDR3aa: CASSEGDGRTGEQFF
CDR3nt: TGTGCCAGCAGCGAAGGGGATGGGCGTACCGGTGAGCAGTTCTTC

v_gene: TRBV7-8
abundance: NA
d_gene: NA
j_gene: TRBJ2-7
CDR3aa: CASSLSNLARYEQYF
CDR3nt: TGTGCCAGCAGCTTAAGTAATCTGGCGCGCTACGAGCAGTACTTC

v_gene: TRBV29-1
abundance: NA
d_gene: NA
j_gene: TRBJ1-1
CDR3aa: CSVLGAEAFF
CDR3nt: TGCAGCGTTCTTGGGGCTGAAGCTTTCTTT

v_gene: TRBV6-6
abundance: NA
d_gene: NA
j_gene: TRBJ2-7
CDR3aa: CASSWGRAVYEQYF
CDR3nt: TGTGCCAGCAGTTGGGGCAGGGCAGTTTACGAGCAGTACTTC

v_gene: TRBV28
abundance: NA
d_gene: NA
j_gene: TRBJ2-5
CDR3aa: CASSTLRDSRLETQYF
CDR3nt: TGTGCCAGCAGCACTCTCCGGGACTCCCGGCTTGAGACCCAGTACTTC

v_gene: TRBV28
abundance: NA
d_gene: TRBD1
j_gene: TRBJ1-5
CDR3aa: CASSMDREGNNQPQHF
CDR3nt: TGTGCCAGCAGCATGGACAGGGAGGGGAACAATCAGCCCCAGCATTTT

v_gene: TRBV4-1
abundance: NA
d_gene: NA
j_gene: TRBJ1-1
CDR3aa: CASSQDWDGGRYDDTEAFF
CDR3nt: TGCGCCAGCAGCCAAGATTGGGACGGGGGGAGATACGACGACACTGAAGCTTTCTTT

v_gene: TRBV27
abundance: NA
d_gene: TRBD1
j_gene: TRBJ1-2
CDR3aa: CASSPEVRGDYGYTF
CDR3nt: TGTGCCAGCAGTCCCGAAGTCAGGGGGGACTATGGCTACACCTTC

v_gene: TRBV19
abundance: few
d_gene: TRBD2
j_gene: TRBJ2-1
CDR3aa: CASSKGGSSYNEQFF
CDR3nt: TGTGCCAGTAGTAAGGGCGGGAGCTCCTACAATGAGCAGTTCTTC

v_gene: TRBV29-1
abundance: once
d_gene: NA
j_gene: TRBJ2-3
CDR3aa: CSVDGGISTDTQYF
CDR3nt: TGCAGCGTTGATGGGGGAATTAGCACAGATACGCAGTATTTT

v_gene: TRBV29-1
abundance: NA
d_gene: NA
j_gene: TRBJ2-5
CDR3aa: CSVDLEGGPRETQYF
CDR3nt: TGCAGCGTTGACCTGGAGGGGGGCCCCCGTGAGACCCAGTACTTC

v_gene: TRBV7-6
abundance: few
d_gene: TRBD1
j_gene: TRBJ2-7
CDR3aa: CASSSHQGDSYEQYF
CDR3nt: TGTGCCAGCAGCTCCCATCAGGGGGATTCCTACGAGCAGTACTTC

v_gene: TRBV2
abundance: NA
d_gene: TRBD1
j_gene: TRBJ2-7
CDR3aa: CASSGGTGSYEQYF
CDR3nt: TGTGCCTCCAGTGGCGGGACAGGGTCCTACGAGCAGTACTTC

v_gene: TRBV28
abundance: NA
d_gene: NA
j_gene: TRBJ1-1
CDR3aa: CASRWVRSMNTEAFF
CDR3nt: TGTGCCAGCAGGTGGGTTAGGAGTATGAACACTGAAGCTTTCTTT

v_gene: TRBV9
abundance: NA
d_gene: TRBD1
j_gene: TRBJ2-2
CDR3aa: CASSVPRQGENTGELFF
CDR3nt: TGTGCCAGCAGCGTGCCAAGACAGGGGGAGAACACCGGGGAGCTGTTTTTT

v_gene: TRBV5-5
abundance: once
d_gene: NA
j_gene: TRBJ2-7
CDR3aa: CASSLTLGGFYEQYF
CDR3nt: TGTGCCAGCAGCCTGACTTTGGGGGGATTTTACGAGCAGTACTTC

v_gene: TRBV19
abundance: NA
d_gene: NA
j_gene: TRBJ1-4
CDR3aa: CASSRTPGPGEKLFF
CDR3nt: TGTGCCAGTAGCAGAACACCGGGACCCGGAGAAAAACTGTTTTTT

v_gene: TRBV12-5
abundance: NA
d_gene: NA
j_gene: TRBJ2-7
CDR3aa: CASGLKDKGSTEQYF
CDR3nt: TGTGCTAGTGGTTTGAAGGACAAGGGTTCGACCGAGCAGTACTTC

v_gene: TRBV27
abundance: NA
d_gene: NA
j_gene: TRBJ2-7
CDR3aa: CASSSTNYEQYF
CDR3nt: TGTGCCAGCAGTTCAACGAACTACGAGCAGTACTTC

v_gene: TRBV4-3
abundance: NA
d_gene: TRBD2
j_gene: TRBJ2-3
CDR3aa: CASSQPVRGTSVQNADTQYF
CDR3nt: TGCGCCAGCAGCCAACCGGTACGCGGGACTAGCGTCCAAAATGCAGATACGCAGTATTTT

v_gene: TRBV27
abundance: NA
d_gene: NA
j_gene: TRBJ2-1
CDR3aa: CASSPGDEQFF
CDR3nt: TGTGCCAGCTCCCCGGGAGATGAGCAGTTCTTC

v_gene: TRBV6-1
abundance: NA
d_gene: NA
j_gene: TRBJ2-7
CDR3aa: CASSFKDSLEQYF
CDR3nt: TGTGCCAGCAGCTTCAAGGACAGTCTGGAGCAGTACTTC

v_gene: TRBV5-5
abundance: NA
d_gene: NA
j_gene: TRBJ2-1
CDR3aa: CASSLAGGVEQFF
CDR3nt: TGTGCCAGCAGCTTGGCGGGGGGCGTTGAGCAGTTCTTC

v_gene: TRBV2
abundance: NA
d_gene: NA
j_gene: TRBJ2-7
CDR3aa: CASSEAPSGEQYF
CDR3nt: TGTGCCAGCAGTGAAGCGCCATCGGGCGAGCAGTACTTC

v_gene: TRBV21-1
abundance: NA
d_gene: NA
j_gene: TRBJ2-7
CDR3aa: CASSKDVSGRGFAYDQYF
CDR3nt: TGTGCCAGCAGCAAAGATGTGAGCGGGAGGGGTTTCGCCTACGATCAGTACTTC

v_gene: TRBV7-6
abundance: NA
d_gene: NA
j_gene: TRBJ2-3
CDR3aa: CASSFSGEGDTQYF
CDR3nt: TGTGCCAGCAGCTTTAGCGGAGAGGGGGATACGCAGTATTTT

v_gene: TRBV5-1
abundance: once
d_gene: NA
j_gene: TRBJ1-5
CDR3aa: CASSKRGEPQHF
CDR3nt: TGCGCCAGCAGTAAGAGGGGGGAGCCCCAGCATTTT

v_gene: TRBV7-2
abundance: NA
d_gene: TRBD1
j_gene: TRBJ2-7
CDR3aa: CASSSGRDSFYEQYF
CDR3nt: TGTGCCAGCAGCTCTGGCCGGGACAGCTTCTACGAGCAGTACTTC

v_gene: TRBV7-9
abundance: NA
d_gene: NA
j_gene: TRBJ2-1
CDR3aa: CASRGLNEQFF
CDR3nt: TGTGCCAGCAGAGGCCTCAATGAGCAGTTCTTC

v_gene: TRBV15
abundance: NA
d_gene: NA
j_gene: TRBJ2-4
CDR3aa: CATSRVKTSGSKNIQYF
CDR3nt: TGTGCCACCAGCAGAGTCAAGACATCGGGAAGCAAAAACATTCAGTACTTC

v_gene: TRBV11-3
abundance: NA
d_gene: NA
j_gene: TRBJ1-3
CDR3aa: CASSMDSGNTIYF
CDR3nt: TGTGCCAGCAGTATGGACTCTGGAAACACCATATATTTT

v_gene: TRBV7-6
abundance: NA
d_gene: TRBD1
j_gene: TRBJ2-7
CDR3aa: CASSLGTGGSYEQYF
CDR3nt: TGTGCCAGCAGCTTAGGGACAGGGGGTTCATACGAGCAGTACTTC